These 23 T cell receptor beta chains were all obtained from the same sample, sequenced in a study of CD8+ T cells in alopecia areata. Isolated RNA was reverse transcribed into cDNA used as the sequencing template. The table came from immunoSEQ multiplex PCR; TCRdb's copy has only in-frame clones and leaves some out. The table lists around 210,000 clones, 56% of them singletons. The sequencing sample was made of CD8+ T cells sorted from blood. The receptors here all came from a human donor in good health.

This clone was observed a handful of times. This chain connects TRBV7-9 to TRBJ2-6; no clear D gene. V lost 5 bases and J 0 bases, leaving 11 bases between the germline ends. CDR1 SEHNR and CDR2 FQNEAQ come from the germline V gene (reference sequence). The CDR3 spans 16 residues. The CDR3 DNA sequence: TGTGCCAGCAGCCCAACTTTAAGCTCTGGGGCCAACGTCCTGACTTTC. Residues: CASSPTLSSGANVLTF. The full variable domain, with the rest looked up from reference TRBV7-9 and TRBJ2-6, is DTGVSQNPRHKITKRGQNVTFRCDPISEHNRLYWYRQTLGQGPEFLTYFQNEAQLEKSRLLSDRFSAERPKGSFSTLEIQRTEQGDSAMYLCASSPTLSSGANVLTFGAGSRLTVL.

J is TRBJ1-4 and V is TRBV15; D might be TRBD1 (5 bases). Germline assignment: CDR1 LNHNV and CDR2 YYDKDF (reference sequence). The CDR3 loop spans 17 amino acids. V was pared by 0 bases and J by 8 bases, with 19 bases between. CDR3 region: CATSRDRITGPKEKLFF. CDR3 coding DNA: TGTGCCACCAGCAGAGATCGAATCACAGGACCAAAGGAAAAACTGTTTTTT.

The gene calls are TRBV7-9 and TRBJ2-1; D perhaps matches TRBD2 (5 bases). V was cut by 2 bases and J by 7 bases, with 21 bases left in between. Per germline, CDR1 SEHNR and CDR2 FQNEAQ (reference sequence). This CDR3 spans 17 amino acids. The CDR3 sequence is CASSLPTGLLGVNEQFF. The CDR3 DNA reads TGTGCCAGCAGCTTACCGACGGGCCTCCTCGGGGTGAATGAGCAGTTCTTC.

This sequence joins TRBV2 and TRBJ1-5; no firm D call. The germline V and J ends were trimmed by 6 bases and 0 bases, with 12 bases remaining between them. This CDR3 has 15 amino acids. CDR1 is SNHLY and CDR2 is FYNNEI in the germline V gene. For the CDR3, the DNA is TGTGCCAGCAGGCTAGACGGGCTTAGCAATCAGCCCCAGCATTTT. Translation: CASRLDGLSNQPQHF.

In its sample, this clone was seen once. J is TRBJ2-3 and V is TRBV28; 10 bases map to TRBD2. In germline, CDR1 is MDHEN, CDR2 SYDVKM. Trimming took 6 bases from V and 2 from J; bases not matched to a gene: 5. This CDR3 spans 15 amino acids. The CDR3 DNA reads TGTGCCAGCAGCCTTAGCGGGGGGATCACAGATACGCAGTATTTT. Protein: CASSLSGGITDTQYF.

The gene calls are TRBV10-3 and TRBJ2-7, with D perhaps TRBD2 (5 bases). The germline CDR1 and CDR2 sequences are ENHRY and SYGVKD. The V end lost 6 bases, the J end lost 5 bases, and 5 bases lay between the germline ends. This CDR3 is 10 amino acids long. Here the CDR3 DNA reads TGTGCCATCAGGGAGGACGAGCAGTACTTC. This codes for CAIREDEQYF.

This clone was observed a few times. The chain employs TRBV19 and TRBJ2-1, with D unresolved. The length of the CDR3 is 15 residues. The germline V and J ends were trimmed by 3 bases and 0 bases, with 9 bases remaining between them. Germline V lookup: CDR1 LNHDA, CDR2 SQIVND (reference sequence). The CDR3 is CASSMGWVSYNEQFF. The CDR3 nucleotides are TGTGCCAGTAGTATGGGGTGGGTCTCCTACAATGAGCAGTTCTTC.

The sample holds a few counts of this clone. The chain employs TRBV13 and TRBJ2-7, with 13 bases identical to TRBD2. Germline CDR1 reads PRHDT; CDR2 reads FYEKMQ (reference sequence). The CDR3 length is 15 residues. V shed 5 bases and J 7 bases; nucleotides not matched to a gene: 8. This CDR3 reads CASSTTSGGAKEQYF. The CDR3 coding sequence is TGTGCCAGCAGCACAACTAGCGGGGGGGCGAAAGAGCAGTACTTC.

This sequence joins TRBV6-5 and TRBJ2-1; 8 nucleotides match TRBD2. The trim removed 0 bases at V and 2 bases at J, leaving 3 bases unmatched. Per the germline V gene, CDR1 is MNHEY and CDR2 is SVGAGI. This CDR3 comprises 16 residues. The CDR3 coding sequence is TGTGCCAGCAGTTACTCGCGGGGGGCCGCCTACAATGAGCAGTTCTTC. Translated, it gives CASSYSRGAAYNEQFF.

This clone came up a few times. The J gene is TRBJ1-4, the V gene TRBV7-9; a weak D match, TRBD1 (6 bases). Trimming took off 2 bases at V and 7 bases at J, with 11 bases between the two ends. This CDR3 comprises 14 residues. CDR1 is SEHNR and CDR2 is FQNEAQ in the germline V gene (reference sequence). The CDR3: CASSLPGAGEKLFF. CDR3 nucleotides: TGTGCCAGCAGCTTACCGGGGGCGGGTGAAAAACTGTTTTTT.

This clone was detected only a few times. The chain employs TRBV27 and TRBJ2-7; D might be TRBD1 or TRBD2, each matching 5 bases. Between the trimmed V and J ends, which lost 4 bases and 0 bases, there was a span of 7 bases. Germline loops: CDR1 MNHEY, CDR2 SMNVEV (reference sequence). The CDR3 length is 13 residues. The CDR3 DNA reads TGTGCCAGCAGTTGGGGGAGCTCCTACGAGCAGTACTTC. Its protein is CASSWGSSYEQYF.

This chain joins TRBV2 and TRBJ1-2, with D maybe TRBD1 (6 bases). CDR3 length: 16 amino acids. The germline V gene encodes CDR1 SNHLY and CDR2 FYNNEI. Between the trimmed V and J ends, which lost 2 bases and 7 bases, there was a span of 20 bases. In DNA, the CDR3 is TGTGCCAGCAGTGAAACTTTGGGAACAGGGACAAGTGGCTACACCTTC. Residues: CASSETLGTGTSGYTF.

This rearrangement joins TRBV2 to TRBJ1-1, with 7 bases identical to TRBD1. The junction had 9 bases not matched to a gene; V was cut back by 4 bases and J by 4 bases. In germline, CDR1 is SNHLY, CDR2 FYNNEI. The CDR3 loop spans 15 amino acids. The CDR3, as DNA: TGTGCCAGCAGTGGACAGGGAGCCCTGAGCACTGAAGCTTTCTTT. Protein: CASSGQGALSTEAFF.

In this sample, this clone turned up a few times. V and J are TRBV2 and TRBJ1-1; 9 bases match TRBD1. Looked up from germline, CDR1 is SNHLY and CDR2 is FYNNEI. V dropped 6 bases and J dropped 5; count of bases not matched to a gene: 13. The CDR3 is 16 amino acids. CDR3 sequence reads: CASSDTSGQGGTEAFF. Here the CDR3 DNA reads TGTGCCAGCAGCGACACTTCGGGACAGGGTGGGACTGAAGCTTTCTTT.

The chain links TRBV11-2 to TRBJ2-7, with a tentative D call TRBD2 (6 bases). This CDR3 is built from 14 residues. Germline-derived CDR1 and CDR2 are SGHAT and FQNNGV. Between the trimmed V and J ends, which lost 0 bases and 5 bases, there was a span of 11 bases. CDR3 nucleotides: TGTGCCAGCAGCTTAGATTTGGCTAGCGACGAGCAGTACTTC. Protein product: CASSLDLASDEQYF.

The gene calls are TRBV5-4 and TRBJ1-5; D gene unclear. Deletions cut 1 base from V and 7 bases from J, with 6 bases between. Germline CDR1 reads SGHNT; CDR2 reads YYREEE (reference sequence). The CDR3 totals 12 residues. CDR3 DNA sequence: TGTGCCAGCAGCTTGTCGGGACAGCCCCAGCATTTT. Its protein is CASSLSGQPQHF.

This rearrangement joins TRBV7-2 to TRBJ2-5; D is ambiguous. Trimming took off 1 base at V and 2 bases at J, with 8 bases between the two ends. This CDR3 is built from 14 residues. Germline-derived CDR1 and CDR2 are SGHTA and FQGNSA. Here the CDR3 reads CASSLGAAQETQYF. The CDR3 region has the DNA TGTGCCAGCAGCTTAGGGGCAGCTCAAGAGACCCAGTACTTC.

This clone has a handful of counts. The genes are TRBV29-1 and TRBJ2-4, with D possibly called TRBD1 or TRBD2 (5 bases each). Germline V gene sequence: CDR1 SQVTM, CDR2 ANQGSEA. The CDR3 runs to 12 residues. Trimming left V 7 bases short and J 1 base short, with 8 bases between. The CDR3, as DNA: TGCAGCGCCGAGGGGGCCAAAAACATTCAGTACTTC. It yields the protein CSAEGAKNIQYF.

The gene calls are TRBV11-2 and TRBJ2-3; D gene ambiguous. Germline V gene lookup returns CDR1 SGHAT and CDR2 FQNNGV. There are 13 residues in the CDR3. V lost 2 bases, J lost 0 bases, and 3 bases lay in between. CDR3 bases: TGTGCCAGCAGCTTAATGAGCACAGATACGCAGTATTTT. Protein sequence: CASSLMSTDTQYF. The full variable domain, its missing parts supplied by reference TRBV11-2 and TRBJ2-3, is EAGVAQSPRYKIIEKRQSVAFWCNPISGHATLYWYQQILGQGPKLLIQFQNNGVVDDSQLPKDRFSAERLKGVDSTLKIQPAKLEDSAVYLCASSLMSTDTQYFGPGTRLTVL.

The genes are TRBV11-1 and TRBJ2-1, with D unresolved. The ends were cut back, 4 bases at V and 9 bases at J, with 7 bases in the middle. The germline V gene encodes CDR1 SGHAT and CDR2 FQDESV (reference sequence). CDR3 length: 11 residues. The DNA for the CDR3 is TGTGCCAGCAGCTCCCCGACTGAGCAGTTCTTC. It yields the protein CASSSPTEQFF.

J is TRBJ2-1 and V is TRBV4-2; 8 nucleotides line up with TRBD2. Per the germline V gene, CDR1 is LGHNA and CDR2 is YNFKEQ. This CDR3 region has 17 residues. V was pared by 0 bases and J by 8 bases, with 12 bases of the junction left unmatched. The CDR3 sequence is CASSQDPGRGTWDEQFF. The CDR3 DNA reads TGTGCCAGCAGCCAAGATCCCGGGAGGGGGACTTGGGATGAGCAGTTCTTC.

This clone was counted only a few times. The chain links TRBV19 to TRBJ2-3, with no clear D. The V gene lost 3 bases and the J gene lost 5 bases, with 3 bases spanning the gap. Per germline, CDR1 LNHDA and CDR2 SQIVND (reference sequence). The CDR3 is 11 residues long. The CDR3 protein is CASSIGDTQYF. The CDR3 DNA reads TGTGCCAGTAGTATCGGAGATACGCAGTATTTT.

The V and J genes are TRBV5-1 and TRBJ2-5; D is undetermined. Looked up from germline, CDR1 is SGHRS and CDR2 is YFSETQ. The CDR3 contains 14 residues. The germline V and J ends were trimmed by 1 base and 7 bases, with 14 bases remaining between them. The CDR3 loop reads CASSLWAEEATQYF. The DNA for the CDR3 is TGCGCCAGCAGCTTGTGGGCAGAGGAAGCGACCCAGTACTTC.